The T cell receptor beta chain described here comes from a study of CD4 T cells in relation to SARS-CoV-2 and coronaviruses. Study-wide background: No peptide or an HIV-1 Nef peptide pool served as negative control.

After removal of 5 bases from V and 11 bases from J, the junction contained 1 base not matched to a gene. CDR1 is DFQATT, CDR2 SNEGSKA, per germline (reference sequence). CDR3 size: 10 residues. The unexposed donors gave CD4+ T cells in about 2011-2018, prior to COVID-19. The cells were cultured for around ten days before CD4+ T cells were isolated. Testing used SARS-CoV-2 S/N and four cold-coronavirus spikes on unexposed-donor CD4+ T cells, cells permitting. Produced via immunoSEQ multiplex PCR; TCRdb's table is partial and in-frame only. This table has roughly 11,000 clones, roughly 82% appearing once. On this clone itself: Its antigen is not identified.

The sequence derives from a human donor in good health. The chain employs TRBV20-1 and TRBJ1-1; 11 nucleotides agree with TRBD1. The sample comprised CD4+ T cells from PBMCs, cultured in vitro. The CDR3 reads CSAGDRGAFF. DNA of the CDR3: TGCAGTGCTGGGGACAGGGGGGCTTTCTTT.